The 26 T cell receptor beta chains presented below share a single source sample, sequenced in a study of cytomegalovirus exposure and HLA in healthy donors. The primer mix had 60 Vbeta and 13 Jbeta primers. Sequencing was performed with immunoSEQ multiplex PCR; in TCRdb, only in-frame clones are kept and a portion is missing. The profile shows roughly 100,000 clones, about 79% of them singletons. Sequencing was done on a sample of PBMCs. The receptors shown here come from a man aged 60 to 69 in good health and CMV-seropositive.

CDR3 amino acids: CASSEARGGAAGANVLTF. The CDR3 DNA follows: TGTGCCAGCAGTGAAGCTCGCGGGGGGGCGGCCGGGGCCAACGTCCTGACTTTC. The genes are TRBV6-1 and TRBJ2-6; 9 positions agree with TRBD2. The CDR3 contains 18 residues. CDR1 and CDR2 from the germline V gene are MNHNS and SASEGT. V shed 0 bases and J 4 bases; nucleotides not matched to a gene: 7.

The V call is TRBV19, the J call TRBJ1-5, with 10 nucleotides matching TRBD1. J lost 1 base, V lost 7 bases, and 10 bases had no gene match. Germline CDR1 and CDR2: LNHDA and SQIVND (reference sequence). The CDR3 runs 17 residues. CDR3 in DNA: TGTGCCAGTAAAAACCGGGACAGGGGTGTGAGCAATCAGCCCCAGCATTTT. Its protein is CASKNRDRGVSNQPQHF.

In its sample, this clone was seen a few times. In DNA form, the CDR3 reads TGTGCCAGCAGTCCCCCGCGGACTAGCGGGGGGCACAATGAGCAGTTCTTC. This codes for CASSPPRTSGGHNEQFF. The J gene is TRBJ2-1, the V gene TRBV28; TRBD2 matches at 14 bases. Germline V CDR1 and CDR2: MDHEN, SYDVKM. The junction had 8 bases not matched to a gene; V was cut back by 5 bases and J by 5 bases. This CDR3 is built from 17 residues. Full variable domain (missing parts from reference TRBV28 and TRBJ2-1): DVKVTQSSRYLVKRTGEKVFLECVQDMDHENMFWYRQDPGLGLRLIYFSYDVKMKEKGDIPEGYSVSREKKERFSLILESASTNQTSMYLCASSPPRTSGGHNEQFFGPGTRLTVL.

This clone occurred once. The chain has TRBV7-8 and TRBJ2-5; D might be TRBD1 (6 bases). Germline V gene data show CDR1 as SGHVS and CDR2 as FQNEAQ. Trimming took off 4 bases at V and 7 bases at J, with 22 bases between the two ends. This CDR3 comprises 16 residues. The DNA of the CDR3 is TGTGCCAGCAGCTCAAGACGGGCAGGGGTAAAGGGGACCCAGTACTTC. Translated, it gives CASSSRRAGVKGTQYF.

CDR3 DNA: TGTGCCAGCAACCATGAGGGGAGGACTGAAGCTTTCTTT. Amino acids: CASNHEGRTEAFF. The rearrangement links TRBV9 to TRBJ1-1; D is perhaps TRBD1 (5 bases). The V gene lost 6 bases and the J gene lost 5 bases, with 14 bases spanning the gap. Per germline, CDR1 SGDLS and CDR2 YYNGEE. The CDR3 consists of 13 residues.

In its sample, this clone was seen a few times. The chain links TRBV5-4 to TRBJ1-2, with D perhaps matching TRBD1 (6 bases). Germline V gene sequence: CDR1 SGHNT, CDR2 YYREEE (reference sequence). V was clipped by 5 bases and J by 5 bases, with 16 bases between them. This CDR3 is built from 14 residues. CDR3 loop: CASRQDPGDYGYTF. The CDR3 nucleotides are TGTGCCAGCAGGCAAGACCCAGGGGATTATGGCTACACCTTC.

This clone has a handful of counts. The chain couples TRBV6-6 to TRBJ1-1; perhaps TRBD1 as D (6 bases). Per germline, CDR1 MNHNY and CDR2 SVGAGI (reference sequence). The CDR3 spans 14 residues. Trimming pared 0 bases from V and 4 bases from J, leaving 9 bases between. The CDR3 region is CASSYSKQGTEAFF. The CDR3, as DNA: TGTGCCAGCAGTTACTCGAAACAGGGCACTGAAGCTTTCTTT.

The chain couples TRBV20-1 to TRBJ1-2, with no clear D. Germline CDR1 DFQATT, CDR2 SNEGSKA (reference sequence). Trimming took off 8 bases at V and 8 bases at J, with 15 bases between the two ends. The CDR3 contains 11 residues. In DNA form, the CDR3 reads TGCAGTCCTCAGGCTCAGTTGGGCTACACCTTC. Translated: CSPQAQLGYTF.

V usage is TRBV5-1 and J usage is TRBJ2-6; no definite D call. The germline V gene has CDR1 SGHRS and CDR2 YFSETQ. The CDR3 extends over 18 amino acids. V lost 4 bases to trimming and J lost 0 bases, with 17 bases between them. The CDR3 nucleotides read TGCGCCAGCAGCGGTTCGGCAGGTCGACCCTCTGGGGCCAACGTCCTGACTTTC. Protein sequence: CASSGSAGRPSGANVLTF.

The chain joins TRBV5-4 to TRBJ2-1; D might be TRBD1 (5 bases). CDR3 size: 16 residues. Germline loops: CDR1 SGHNT, CDR2 YYREEE (reference sequence). Trimming removed 0 bases from V and 6 bases from J, with 16 bases in between. The CDR3 region has the DNA TGTGCCAGCAGCTTGGGGCCGGGCAGGGTGAGCAATGAGCAGTTCTTC. Translating gives CASSLGPGRVSNEQFF.

This chain uses TRBV5-1 with TRBJ1-1; 8 bases agree with TRBD1. Germline lookup yields CDR1 SGHRS and CDR2 YFSETQ. With 4 bases clipped from V and 0 bases from J, the junction kept 11 bases outside the gene matches. CDR3 length: 17 amino acids. CDR3 nucleotides: TGCGCCAGCAGCCTAGGGCAGGGGGCGTTCATGAACACTGAAGCTTTCTTT. Encoded protein: CASSLGQGAFMNTEAFF.

The V gene is TRBV6-5, the J gene TRBJ2-7, with 7 positions matching TRBD2. There are 15 residues in the CDR3. J gave up 0 bases and V 2 bases, and 4 bases lay outside the gene matches. Germline V gene lookup returns CDR1 MNHEY and CDR2 SVGAGI. For the CDR3, the DNA is TGTGCCAGCAGTTACACGACTAGCCCCTCCTACGAGCAGTACTTC. Its protein product is CASSYTTSPSYEQYF.

The gene calls are TRBV5-6 and TRBJ1-6, with 7 bases lining up with TRBD1. CDR3 length: 15 amino acids. Trimming cost V 2 bases and J 9 bases; bases outside gene matches: 8. Germline V gene lookup returns CDR1 SGHDT and CDR2 YYEEEE. The CDR3 loop is CASSFHDRESSPLHF. CDR3 DNA sequence: TGTGCCAGCAGCTTCCACGACAGGGAAAGTTCACCCCTCCACTTT.

The chain carries TRBV28 and TRBJ2-1; TRBD2 aligns across 9 bases. The CDR3 has 15 amino acids. Germline CDR1 reads MDHEN; CDR2 reads SYDVKM. J was trimmed by 2 bases and V by 6 bases; bases with no gene match: 5. The CDR3 DNA reads TGTGCCAGCAGATACAAGCGGGGGGCCTACAATGAGCAGTTCTTC. This encodes CASRYKRGAYNEQFF.

This clone was counted only a few times. This rearrangement joins TRBV6-1 to TRBJ1-3, with D perhaps TRBD1 (6 bases). The CDR3 is 15 residues long. The V gene lost 4 bases and the J gene lost 3 bases, with 13 bases spanning the gap. Germline values: CDR1 MNHNS, CDR2 SASEGT. The CDR3 here is CASSAADRYGNTIYF. CDR3 DNA sequence: TGTGCCAGCAGTGCTGCGGACAGATATGGAAACACCATATATTTT.

The chain combines TRBV27 with TRBJ1-2; D unclear. Trimming shortened V by 5 bases and J by 5 bases, and 15 bases separated the two germline ends. This CDR3 spans 14 amino acids. CDR1 MNHEY and CDR2 SMNVEV come from the germline V gene (reference sequence). This chain's CDR3 is CASSPPNYRYGYTF. The CDR3 coding sequence is TGTGCCAGCAGTCCACCTAATTACCGGTATGGCTACACCTTC.

The J gene is TRBJ1-1, the V gene TRBV4-1; tentatively, D is TRBD1 (5 bases). CDR3 length: 14 amino acids. In germline, CDR1 is MGHRA, CDR2 YSYEKL. V was clipped by 1 base and J by 7 bases, with 13 bases between them. CDR3 bases: TGCGCCAGCAGCCAAGGGGACTCCTATGGTGAAGCTTTCTTT. Amino acid sequence: CASSQGDSYGEAFF.

This clone ranks as medium-sized. This sequence joins TRBV12-2 and TRBJ2-7; the table names TRBD2, a call not compared with the DNA. TRBV12-2 is listed as a pseudogene. The CDR3 is 13 amino acids. Written as DNA, the CDR3 is TGTGCAAGTCGCTTTAGACTAGCTCGTGAGCAGTACTTC. Translation gives CASRFRLAREQYF.

The chain has TRBV7-6 and TRBJ1-4, with 8 bases that match TRBD1. This CDR3 is built from 15 residues. Germline V CDR1 and CDR2: SGHVS, FNYEAQ. V shed 5 bases and J 8 bases; nucleotides not matched to a gene: 10. DNA of the CDR3: TGTGCCAGCAGCCGAGCCACAGGGGGAGGGGAAAAACTGTTTTTT. Translated, it gives CASSRATGGGEKLFF.

This chain joins TRBV7-2 and TRBJ2-5, with TRBD2 identical over 9 bases. The germline CDR1 and CDR2 sequences are SGHTA and FQGNSA. Trimming at V came to 5 bases and at J to 2 bases, leaving 12 bases not matched to a gene. The CDR3 is 17 amino acids. The CDR3 coding sequence is TGTGCCAGCAGCCCCCGGTTAGGGCGGGGGGGTCAAGAGACCCAGTACTTC. Residues: CASSPRLGRGGQETQYF.

As to this clone: Germline is not matched at one junction end, which may reflect a read error. This sample includes further DNA sequences coding for the same CDR3. The CDR3 loop reads CASSFSSDYSNQPQHF. For the CDR3, the DNA is TGCGCCAGCAGCTTCTCCTCAGACTATAGCAATCAGCCCCAGCATTTT. This rearrangement joins TRBV5-6 to TRBJ1-5; D gene unclear. CDR3 length equals 16 residues. In germline, CDR1 is SGHDT, CDR2 YYEEEE.

For this clone: The same CDR3 also results from other DNA sequences found in this sample. The J gene is TRBJ1-2, the V gene TRBV6-6; unclear D gene. The V end was cut by 5 bases, the J end by 7 bases, with 14 bases between. CDR1 is MNHNY and CDR2 is SVGAGI in the germline V gene (reference sequence). The CDR3 runs to 13 residues. CDR3 sequence reads: CASSPGGSGGYTF. DNA of the CDR3: TGTGCCAGCAGTCCAGGAGGCAGTGGTGGCTACACCTTC.

The chain uses TRBV5-5 and TRBJ1-1; a possible D gene is TRBD1 (5 bases). The CDR3 sequence is 15 residues long. The V end was cut by 6 bases, the J end by 0 bases, with 15 bases between. The V gene's germline CDR1 is SGHKS and CDR2 YYEKEE (reference sequence). Here the CDR3 DNA reads TGTGCCAGCACTTCAATGGGGGGAATGAACACTGAAGCTTTCTTT. It encodes CASTSMGGMNTEAFF.

This clone is a singleton in its sample. The rearrangement joins TRBV7-5 to TRBJ2-5; the table's D call TRBD2 went unverified against the DNA. TRBV7-5 is annotated as a pseudogene. The CDR3 loop spans 14 amino acids. In nucleotides, the CDR3 is TGTGTCAGAAGCTTAGCGGGGGGGCAAGAGACCCAGTACTTC. Residues: CVRSLAGGQETQYF.

This clone turned up a few times. The chain uses TRBV28 and TRBJ2-7; tentative D call: TRBD1 (6 bases). The V end lost 7 bases, the J end lost 3 bases, and 22 bases lay between the germline ends. This CDR3 is built from 16 residues. The germline CDR1 and CDR2 sequences are MDHEN and SYDVKM. The CDR3 loop reads CASTAGGQGLSYEQYF. CDR3 in DNA: TGTGCCAGCACCGCAGGTGGGCAGGGGTTGAGCTACGAGCAGTACTTC.

The J gene is TRBJ2-7, the V gene TRBV9, with 10 nucleotides matching TRBD1. The CDR3 is 16 residues long. The V gene's germline CDR1 is SGDLS and CDR2 YYNGEE. The V segment lost 0 bases and the J segment 1 base; nucleotides outside the gene matches: 4. The CDR3 loop reads CASSVGDRGASYEQYF. As DNA, the CDR3 is TGTGCCAGCAGCGTAGGGGACAGGGGAGCATCCTACGAGCAGTACTTC.